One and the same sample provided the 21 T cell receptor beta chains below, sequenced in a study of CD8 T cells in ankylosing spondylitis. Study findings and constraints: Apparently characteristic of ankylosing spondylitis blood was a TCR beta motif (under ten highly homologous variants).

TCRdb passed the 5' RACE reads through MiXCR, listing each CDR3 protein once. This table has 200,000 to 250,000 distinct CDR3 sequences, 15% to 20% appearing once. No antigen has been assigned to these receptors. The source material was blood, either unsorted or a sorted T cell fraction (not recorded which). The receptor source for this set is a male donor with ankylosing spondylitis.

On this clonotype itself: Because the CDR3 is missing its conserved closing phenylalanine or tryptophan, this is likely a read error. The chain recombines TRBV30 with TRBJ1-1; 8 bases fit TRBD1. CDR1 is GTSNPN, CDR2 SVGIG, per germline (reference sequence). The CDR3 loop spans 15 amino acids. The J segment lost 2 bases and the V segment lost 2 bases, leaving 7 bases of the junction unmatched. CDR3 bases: TGTGCCTGGAGTTACGGACAGGGACTAAACACTGAAGCTTTCTCT. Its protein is CAWSYGQGLNTEAFS.

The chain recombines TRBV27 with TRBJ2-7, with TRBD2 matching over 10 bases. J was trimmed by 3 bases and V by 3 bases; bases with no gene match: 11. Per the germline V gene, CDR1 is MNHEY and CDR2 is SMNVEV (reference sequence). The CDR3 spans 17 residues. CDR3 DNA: TGTGCCAGCAGTTTCCTCCCCCTAGCGGGGGCCTTCTACGAGCAGTACTTC. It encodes CASSFLPLAGAFYEQYF.

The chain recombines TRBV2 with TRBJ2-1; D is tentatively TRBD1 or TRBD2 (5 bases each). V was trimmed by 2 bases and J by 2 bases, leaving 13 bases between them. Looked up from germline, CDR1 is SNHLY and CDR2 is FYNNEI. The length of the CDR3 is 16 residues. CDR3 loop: CASSEREGTTYNEQFF. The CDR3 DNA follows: TGTGCCAGCAGTGAACGGGAAGGGACGACCTACAATGAGCAGTTCTTC. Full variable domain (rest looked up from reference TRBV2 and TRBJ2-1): EPEVTQTPSHQVTQMGQEVILRCVPISNHLYFYWYRQILGQKVEFLVSFYNNEISEKSEIFDDQFSVERPDGSNFTLKIRSTKLEDSAMYFCASSEREGTTYNEQFFGPGTRLTVL.

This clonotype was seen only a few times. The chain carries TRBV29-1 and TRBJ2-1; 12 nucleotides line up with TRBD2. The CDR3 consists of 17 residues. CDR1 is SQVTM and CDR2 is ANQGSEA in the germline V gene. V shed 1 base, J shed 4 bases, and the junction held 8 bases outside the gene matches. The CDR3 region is CSVEGLAGGPVYNEQFF. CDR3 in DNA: TGCAGCGTTGAAGGCCTAGCGGGGGGGCCGGTATACAATGAGCAGTTCTTC.

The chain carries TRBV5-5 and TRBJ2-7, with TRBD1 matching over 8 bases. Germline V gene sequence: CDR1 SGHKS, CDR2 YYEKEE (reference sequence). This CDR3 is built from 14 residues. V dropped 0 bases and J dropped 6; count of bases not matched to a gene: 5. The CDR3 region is CASSLAGGGSEQYF. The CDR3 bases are TGTGCCAGCAGCTTGGCAGGGGGCGGCTCCGAGCAGTACTTC.

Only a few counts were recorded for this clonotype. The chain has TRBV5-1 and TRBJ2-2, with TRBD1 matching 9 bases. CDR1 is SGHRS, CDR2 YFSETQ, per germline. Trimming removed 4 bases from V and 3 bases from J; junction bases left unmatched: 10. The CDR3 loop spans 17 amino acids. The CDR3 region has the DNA TGCGCCAGCAGCGATGCGGGACAGGGAGCTTACACCGGGGAGCTGTTTTTT. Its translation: CASSDAGQGAYTGELFF.

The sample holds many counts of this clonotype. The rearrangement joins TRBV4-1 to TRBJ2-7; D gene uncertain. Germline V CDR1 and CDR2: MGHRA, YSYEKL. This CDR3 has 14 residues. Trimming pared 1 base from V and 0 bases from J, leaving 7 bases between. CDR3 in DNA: TGCGCCAGCAGCCAAGCGCGGAGCTCCTACGAGCAGTACTTC. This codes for CASSQARSSYEQYF.

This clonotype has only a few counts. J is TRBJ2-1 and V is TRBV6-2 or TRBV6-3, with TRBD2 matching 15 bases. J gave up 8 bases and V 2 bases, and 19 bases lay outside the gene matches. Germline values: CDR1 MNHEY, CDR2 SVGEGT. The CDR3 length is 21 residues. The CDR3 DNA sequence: TGTGCCAGCAGTTACGCCCGAACCCCCACCGGGACTAGCGGGAGGAGAGATGAGCAGTTCTTC. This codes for CASSYARTPTGTSGRRDEQFF.

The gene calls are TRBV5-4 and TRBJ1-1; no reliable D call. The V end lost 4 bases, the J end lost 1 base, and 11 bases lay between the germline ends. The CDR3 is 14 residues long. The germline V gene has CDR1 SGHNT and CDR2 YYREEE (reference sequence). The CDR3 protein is CASSPEWGNTEAFF. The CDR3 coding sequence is TGTGCCAGCAGCCCGGAATGGGGGAACACTGAAGCTTTCTTT.

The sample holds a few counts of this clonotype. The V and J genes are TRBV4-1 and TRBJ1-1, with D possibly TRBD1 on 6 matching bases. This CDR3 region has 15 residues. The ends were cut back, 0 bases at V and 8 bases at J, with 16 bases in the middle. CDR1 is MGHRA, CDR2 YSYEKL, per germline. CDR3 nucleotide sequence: TGCGCCAGCAGCCAAGAGTGGACAGCCGGAAAAGAAGCTTTCTTT. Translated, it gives CASSQEWTAGKEAFF.

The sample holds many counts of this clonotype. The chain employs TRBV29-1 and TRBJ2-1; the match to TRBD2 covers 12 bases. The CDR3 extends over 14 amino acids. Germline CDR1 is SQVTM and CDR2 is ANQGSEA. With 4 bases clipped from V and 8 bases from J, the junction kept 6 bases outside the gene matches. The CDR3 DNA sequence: TGCAGCGTTGCGGGACTAGCGGGTCAGGATGAGCAGTTCTTC. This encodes CSVAGLAGQDEQFF.

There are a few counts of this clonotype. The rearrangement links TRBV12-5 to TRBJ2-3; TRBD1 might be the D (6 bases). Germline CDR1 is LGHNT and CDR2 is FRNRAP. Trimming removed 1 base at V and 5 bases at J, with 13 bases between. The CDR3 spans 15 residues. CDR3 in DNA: TGTGCTAGTGGTTTGGGGGGACACCCCAGAGATACGCAGTATTTT. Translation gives CASGLGGHPRDTQYF.

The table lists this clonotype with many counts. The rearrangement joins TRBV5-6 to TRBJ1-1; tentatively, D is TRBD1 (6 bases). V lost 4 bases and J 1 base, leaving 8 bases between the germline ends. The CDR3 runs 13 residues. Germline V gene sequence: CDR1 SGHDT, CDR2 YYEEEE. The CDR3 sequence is CASSQTGNTEAFF. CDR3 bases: TGTGCCAGCAGCCAGACAGGGAACACTGAAGCTTTCTTT.

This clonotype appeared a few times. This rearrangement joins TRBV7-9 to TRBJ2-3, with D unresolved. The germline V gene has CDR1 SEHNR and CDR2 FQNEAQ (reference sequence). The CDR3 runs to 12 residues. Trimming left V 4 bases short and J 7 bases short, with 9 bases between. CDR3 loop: CASSSSLNTQYF. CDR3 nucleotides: TGTGCCAGCAGCTCTTCTCTAAATACGCAGTATTTT.

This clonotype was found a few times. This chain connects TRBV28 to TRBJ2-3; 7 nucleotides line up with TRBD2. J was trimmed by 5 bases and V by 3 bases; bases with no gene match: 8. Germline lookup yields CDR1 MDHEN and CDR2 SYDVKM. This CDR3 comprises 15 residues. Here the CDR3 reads CASSLLAGAEDTQYF. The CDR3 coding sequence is TGTGCCAGCAGTTTGCTCGCGGGAGCGGAAGATACGCAGTATTTT.

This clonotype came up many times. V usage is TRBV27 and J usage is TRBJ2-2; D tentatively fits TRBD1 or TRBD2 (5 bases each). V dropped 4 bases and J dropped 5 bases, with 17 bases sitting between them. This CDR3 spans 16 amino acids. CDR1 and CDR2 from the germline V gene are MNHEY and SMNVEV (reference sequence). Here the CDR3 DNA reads TGTGCCAGCAGTTCCGGACAAGCACTAGGGACCGGGGAGCTGTTTTTT. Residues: CASSSGQALGTGELFF.

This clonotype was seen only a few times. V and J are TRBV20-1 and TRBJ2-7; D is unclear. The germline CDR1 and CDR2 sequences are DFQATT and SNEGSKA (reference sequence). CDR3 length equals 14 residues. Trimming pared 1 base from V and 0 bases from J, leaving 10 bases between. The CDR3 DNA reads TGCAGTGCTAGAGGACAAACCGACTCCTACGAGCAGTACTTC. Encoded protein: CSARGQTDSYEQYF.

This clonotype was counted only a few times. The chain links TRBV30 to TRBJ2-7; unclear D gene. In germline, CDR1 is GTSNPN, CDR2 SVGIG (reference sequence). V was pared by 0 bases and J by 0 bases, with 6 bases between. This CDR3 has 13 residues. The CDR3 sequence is CAWSVGFSYEQYF. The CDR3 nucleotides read TGTGCCTGGAGTGTGGGTTTCTCCTACGAGCAGTACTTC.

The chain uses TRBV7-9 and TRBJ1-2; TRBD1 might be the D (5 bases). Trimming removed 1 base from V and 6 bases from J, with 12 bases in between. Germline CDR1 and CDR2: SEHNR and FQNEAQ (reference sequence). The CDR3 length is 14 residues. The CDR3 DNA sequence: TGTGCCAGCAGCTTAGGGGGGTCTCCCCATGGCTACACCTTC. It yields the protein CASSLGGSPHGYTF.

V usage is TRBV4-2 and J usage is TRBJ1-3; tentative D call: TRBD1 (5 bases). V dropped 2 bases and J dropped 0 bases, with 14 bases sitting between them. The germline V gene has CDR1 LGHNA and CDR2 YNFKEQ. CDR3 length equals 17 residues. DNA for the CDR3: TGTGCCAGCAGCCAATCGTGGGGGACCCTCTCTGGAAACACCATATATTTT. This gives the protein CASSQSWGTLSGNTIYF.

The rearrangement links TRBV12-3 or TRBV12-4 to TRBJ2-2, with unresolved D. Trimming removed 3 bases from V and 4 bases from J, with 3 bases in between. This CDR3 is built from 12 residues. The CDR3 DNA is TGTGCCAGCAGTTTTGTCACCGGGGAGCTGTTTTTT. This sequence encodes CASSFVTGELFF.